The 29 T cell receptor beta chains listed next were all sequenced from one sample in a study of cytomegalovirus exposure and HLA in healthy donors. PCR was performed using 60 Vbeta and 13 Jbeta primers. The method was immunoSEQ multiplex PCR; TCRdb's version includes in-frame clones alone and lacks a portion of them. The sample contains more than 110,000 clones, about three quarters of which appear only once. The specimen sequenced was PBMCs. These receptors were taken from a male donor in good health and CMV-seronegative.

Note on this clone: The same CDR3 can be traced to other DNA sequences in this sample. This CDR3 is CASSPGGAGTDTQYF. DNA for the CDR3: TGTGCCAGCAGCCCCGGGGGGGCGGGCACAGATACGCAGTATTTT. V and J are TRBV14 and TRBJ2-3, with 8 bases matching TRBD2. This CDR3 spans 15 amino acids. With 4 bases clipped from V and 1 base from J, the junction kept 4 bases outside the gene matches. Germline V lookup: CDR1 SGHDN, CDR2 FVKESK.

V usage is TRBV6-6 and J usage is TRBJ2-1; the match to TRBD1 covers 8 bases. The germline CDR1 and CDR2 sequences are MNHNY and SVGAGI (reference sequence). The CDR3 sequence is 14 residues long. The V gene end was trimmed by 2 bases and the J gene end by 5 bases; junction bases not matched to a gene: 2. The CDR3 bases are TGTGCCAGCAGTTACGACAGGGGAAACAATGAGCAGTTCTTC. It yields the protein CASSYDRGNNEQFF.

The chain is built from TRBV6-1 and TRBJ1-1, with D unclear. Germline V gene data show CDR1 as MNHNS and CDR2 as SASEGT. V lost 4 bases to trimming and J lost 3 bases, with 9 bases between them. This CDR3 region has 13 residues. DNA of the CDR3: TGTGCCAGCAGTGGGAGTTCGTACACTGAAGCTTTCTTT. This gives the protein CASSGSSYTEAFF.

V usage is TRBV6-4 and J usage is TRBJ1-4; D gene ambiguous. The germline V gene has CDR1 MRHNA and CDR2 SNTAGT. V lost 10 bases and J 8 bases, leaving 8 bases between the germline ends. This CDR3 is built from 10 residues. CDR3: CATPLEKLFF. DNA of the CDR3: TGTGCCACCCCCCTAGAAAAACTGTTTTTT.

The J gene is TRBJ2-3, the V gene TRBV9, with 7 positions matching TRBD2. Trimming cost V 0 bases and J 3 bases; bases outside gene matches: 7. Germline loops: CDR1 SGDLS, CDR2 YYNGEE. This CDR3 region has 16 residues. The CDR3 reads CASSVVAGERTDTQYF. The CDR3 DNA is TGTGCCAGCAGCGTAGTGGCGGGAGAGAGGACAGATACGCAGTATTTT. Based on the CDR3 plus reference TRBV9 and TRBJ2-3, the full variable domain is DSGVTQTPKHLITATGQRVTLRCSPRSGDLSVYWYQQSLDQGLQFLIQYYNGEERAKGNILERFSAQQFPDLHSELNLSSLELGDSALYFCASSVVAGERTDTQYFGPGTRLTVL.

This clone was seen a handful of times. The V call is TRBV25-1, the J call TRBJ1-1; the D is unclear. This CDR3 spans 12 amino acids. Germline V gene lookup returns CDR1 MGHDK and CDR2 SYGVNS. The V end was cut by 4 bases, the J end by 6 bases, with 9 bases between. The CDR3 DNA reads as TGTGCCAGCAGTGGACTCCCGCCTGAAGCTTTCTTT. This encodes CASSGLPPEAFF.

The CDR3 is CASSLASYQGPTDTQYF. DNA of the CDR3: TGCGCCAGCAGCTTGGCCAGTTATCAGGGGCCCACAGATACGCAGTATTTT. The chain couples TRBV5-1 to TRBJ2-3; tentative D call: TRBD1 (6 bases). The V end lost 0 bases, the J end lost 2 bases, and 16 bases lay between the germline ends. This CDR3 comprises 17 residues. Germline V gives CDR1 SGHRS, CDR2 YFSETQ.

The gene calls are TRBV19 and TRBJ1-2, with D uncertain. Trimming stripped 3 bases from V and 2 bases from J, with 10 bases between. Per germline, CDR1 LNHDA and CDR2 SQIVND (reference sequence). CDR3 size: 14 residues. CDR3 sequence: CASSIFGGNYGYTF. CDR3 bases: TGTGCCAGTAGTATTTTTGGCGGAAACTATGGCTACACCTTC.

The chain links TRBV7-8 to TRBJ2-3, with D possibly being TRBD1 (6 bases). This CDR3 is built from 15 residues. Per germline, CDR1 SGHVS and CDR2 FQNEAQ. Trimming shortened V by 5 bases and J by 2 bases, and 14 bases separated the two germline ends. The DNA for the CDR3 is TGTGCCAGCAGCCCGAGGGGGAACCCCACAGATACGCAGTATTTT. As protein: CASSPRGNPTDTQYF.

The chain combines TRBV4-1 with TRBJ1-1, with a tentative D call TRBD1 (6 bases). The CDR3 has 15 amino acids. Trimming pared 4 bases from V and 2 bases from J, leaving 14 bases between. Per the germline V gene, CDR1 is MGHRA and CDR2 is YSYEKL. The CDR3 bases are TGCGCCAGCAGCCTTTCTCCGGGACAAAACACTGAAGCTTTCTTT. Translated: CASSLSPGQNTEAFF.

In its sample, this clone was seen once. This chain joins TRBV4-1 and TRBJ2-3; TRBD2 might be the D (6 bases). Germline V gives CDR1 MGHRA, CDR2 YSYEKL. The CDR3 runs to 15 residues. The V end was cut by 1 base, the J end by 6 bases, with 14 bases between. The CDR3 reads CASSQVVGRGDTQYF. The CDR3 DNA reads TGCGCCAGCAGCCAAGTAGTCGGGAGAGGGGATACGCAGTATTTT.

Here the CDR3 DNA reads TGCGCCAGCAGTTCCCAGGGGACTGAAGCTTTCTTT. Translated: CASSSQGTEAFF. The V and J genes are TRBV4-3 and TRBJ1-1; tentative D call: TRBD1 (6 bases). Germline CDR1 and CDR2: LGHNA and YSLEER. The V end was cut by 6 bases, the J end by 5 bases, with 10 bases between. This CDR3 is 12 amino acids long.

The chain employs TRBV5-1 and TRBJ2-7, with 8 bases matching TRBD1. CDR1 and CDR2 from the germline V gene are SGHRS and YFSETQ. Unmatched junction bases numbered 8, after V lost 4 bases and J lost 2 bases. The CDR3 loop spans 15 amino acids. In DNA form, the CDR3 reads TGCGCCAGCAGCATTACTGGACAGGGAGCCTACGAGCAGTACTTC. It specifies CASSITGQGAYEQYF.

The CDR3 is CASSVYSLADTQYF. As DNA, the CDR3 is TGTGCCAGCAGCGTGTACTCGCTGGCAGATACGCAGTATTTT. The chain recombines TRBV9 with TRBJ2-3; unclear D gene. CDR1 is SGDLS, CDR2 YYNGEE, per germline. V shed 2 bases and J shed 4 bases, with 11 bases lying between them. The CDR3 consists of 14 residues.

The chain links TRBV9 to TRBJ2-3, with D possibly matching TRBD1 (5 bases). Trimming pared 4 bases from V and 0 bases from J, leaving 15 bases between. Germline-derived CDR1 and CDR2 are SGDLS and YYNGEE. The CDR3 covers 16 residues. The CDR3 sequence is CASSPLVGVSTDTQYF. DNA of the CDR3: TGTGCCAGCAGCCCCCTTGTAGGGGTTAGCACAGATACGCAGTATTTT.

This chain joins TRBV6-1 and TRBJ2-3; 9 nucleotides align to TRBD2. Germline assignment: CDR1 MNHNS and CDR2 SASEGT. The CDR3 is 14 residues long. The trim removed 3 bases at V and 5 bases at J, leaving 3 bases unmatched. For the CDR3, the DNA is TGTGCCAGCAGTGAGGGACTAGCCAAAGATACGCAGTATTTT. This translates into CASSEGLAKDTQYF.

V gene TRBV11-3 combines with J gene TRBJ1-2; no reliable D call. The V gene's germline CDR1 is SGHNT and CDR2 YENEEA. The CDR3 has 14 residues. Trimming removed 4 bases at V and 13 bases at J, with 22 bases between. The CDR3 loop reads CASSSGSRIGKVTF. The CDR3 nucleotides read TGTGCCAGCAGCTCCGGCTCTCGTATCGGGAAGGTCACCTTC.

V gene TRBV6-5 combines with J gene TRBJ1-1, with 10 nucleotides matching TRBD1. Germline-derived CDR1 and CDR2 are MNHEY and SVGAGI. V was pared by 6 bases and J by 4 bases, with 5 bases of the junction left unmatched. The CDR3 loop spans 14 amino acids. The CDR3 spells CASSRRDRGTEAFF. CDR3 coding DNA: TGTGCCAGCAGCCGCCGGGACAGGGGCACTGAAGCTTTCTTT.

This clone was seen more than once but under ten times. The CDR3 here is CSIRTTKNSPLHF. The CDR3 DNA reads as TGCAGCATTAGGACAACCAAGAATTCACCCCTCCACTTT. The J gene is TRBJ1-6, the V gene TRBV29-1, with a tentative D call TRBD1 (5 bases). The V end lost 8 bases, the J end lost 7 bases, and 15 bases lay between the germline ends. CDR1 and CDR2 (germline): SQVTM, ANQGSEA. CDR3 length equals 13 residues.

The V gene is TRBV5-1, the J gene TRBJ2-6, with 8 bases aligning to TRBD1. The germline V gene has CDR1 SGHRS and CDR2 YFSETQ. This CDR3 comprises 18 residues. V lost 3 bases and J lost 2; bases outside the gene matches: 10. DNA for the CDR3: TGCGCCAGCAGCTCGCCAGGACAGGGAATACCTGGGGCCAACGTCCTGACTTTC. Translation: CASSSPGQGIPGANVLTF.

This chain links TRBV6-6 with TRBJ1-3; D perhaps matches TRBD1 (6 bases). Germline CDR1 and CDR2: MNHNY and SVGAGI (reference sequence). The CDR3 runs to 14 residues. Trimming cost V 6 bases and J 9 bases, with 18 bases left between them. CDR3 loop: CASREGQWLGTIYF. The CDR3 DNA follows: TGTGCCAGCAGGGAAGGACAGTGGCTCGGCACCATATATTTT.

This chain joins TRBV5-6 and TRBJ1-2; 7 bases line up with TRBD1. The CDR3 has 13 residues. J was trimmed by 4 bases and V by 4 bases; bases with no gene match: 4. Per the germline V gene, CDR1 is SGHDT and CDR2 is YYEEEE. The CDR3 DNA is TGTGCCAGCAGCAGGGACAGAGTCTATGGCTACACCTTC. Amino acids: CASSRDRVYGYTF.

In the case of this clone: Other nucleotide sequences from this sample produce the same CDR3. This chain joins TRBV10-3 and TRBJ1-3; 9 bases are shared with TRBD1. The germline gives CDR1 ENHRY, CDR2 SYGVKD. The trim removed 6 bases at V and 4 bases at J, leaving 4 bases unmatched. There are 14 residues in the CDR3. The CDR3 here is CAIRSDRGGNTIYF. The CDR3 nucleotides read TGTGCCATCAGGTCGGACAGGGGAGGAAACACCATATATTTT.

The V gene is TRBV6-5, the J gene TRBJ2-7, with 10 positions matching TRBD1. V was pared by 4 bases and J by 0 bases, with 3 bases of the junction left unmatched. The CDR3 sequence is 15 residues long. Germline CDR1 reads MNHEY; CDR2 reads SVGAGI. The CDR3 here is CASSSGQGGSYEQYF. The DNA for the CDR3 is TGTGCCAGCAGTTCCGGACAGGGGGGCTCCTACGAGCAGTACTTC.

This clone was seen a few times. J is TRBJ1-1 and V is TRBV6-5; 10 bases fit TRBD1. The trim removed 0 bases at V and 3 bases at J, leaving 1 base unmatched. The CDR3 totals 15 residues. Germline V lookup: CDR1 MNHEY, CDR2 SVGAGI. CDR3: CASSYSGTGDTEAFF. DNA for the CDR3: TGTGCCAGCAGTTACTCGGGGACAGGGGACACTGAAGCTTTCTTT.

The CDR3 region is CASSLAGGRVDTQYF. CDR3 coding DNA: TGTGCCAGCAGTCTAGCGGGGGGCCGGGTGGATACGCAGTATTTT. This rearrangement joins TRBV6-5 to TRBJ2-3; TRBD2 matches at 11 bases. This CDR3 comprises 15 residues. After removal of 5 bases from V and 6 bases from J, the junction contained 7 bases not matched to a gene. The germline V gene encodes CDR1 MNHEY and CDR2 SVGAGI.

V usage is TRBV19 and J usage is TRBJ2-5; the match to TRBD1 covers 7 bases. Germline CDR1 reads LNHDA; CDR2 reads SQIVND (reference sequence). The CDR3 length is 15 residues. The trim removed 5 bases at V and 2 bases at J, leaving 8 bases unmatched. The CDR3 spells CASSPQGDRQETQYF. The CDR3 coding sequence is TGTGCCAGTAGTCCCCAGGGGGACAGACAAGAGACCCAGTACTTC. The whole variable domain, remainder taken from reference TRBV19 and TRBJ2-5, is DGGITQSPKYLFRKEGQNVTLSCEQNLNHDAMYWYRQDPGQGLRLIYYSQIVNDFQKGDIAEGYSVSREKKESFPLTVTSAQKNPTAFYLCASSPQGDRQETQYFGPGTRLLVL.

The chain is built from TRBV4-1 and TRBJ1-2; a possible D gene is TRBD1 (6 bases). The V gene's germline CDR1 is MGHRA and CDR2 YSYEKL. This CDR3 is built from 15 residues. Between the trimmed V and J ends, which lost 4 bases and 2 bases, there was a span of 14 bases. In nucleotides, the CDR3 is TGCGCCAGCAGCCCCCCGCGGGGGCTGAACTATGGCTACACCTTC. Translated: CASSPPRGLNYGYTF.

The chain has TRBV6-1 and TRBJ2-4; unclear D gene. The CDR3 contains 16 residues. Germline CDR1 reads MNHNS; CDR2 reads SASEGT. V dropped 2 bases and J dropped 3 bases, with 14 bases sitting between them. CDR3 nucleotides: TGTGCCAGCAGTGAAAGTATGGGCCGGATCAAAAACATTCAGTACTTC. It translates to CASSESMGRIKNIQYF.